This TCR beta chain stems from a study of cytomegalovirus exposure and HLA in healthy donors. Study-level points and caveats: Researchers reported from a later analysis that most CMV-associated TCR beta chains appeared HLA-restricted.

Primers for the PCR totalled 60 Vbeta and 13 Jbeta. Here immunoSEQ multiplex PCR was the method, and the copy in TCRdb shows in-frame clones only, minus some. The profile shows more than 100,000 clones, under 90% of them singletons. While unrecorded immune exposures were likely, the donors were nominally healthy when sampled. V lost 0 bases, J lost 0 bases, and 0 bases stayed unmatched. Germline values: CDR1 SGHNT, CDR2 YYREEE (reference sequence). This CDR3 comprises 14 residues. Notes on this clone: The antigen remains undetermined.

V gene TRBV5-4 combines with J gene TRBJ2-7; 7 nucleotides line up with TRBD1. Sequencing was done on a sample of PBMCs. The receptor's source is a female donor in good health and CMV-seropositive. This chain's CDR3 is CASSLGDSSYEQYF. The DNA of the CDR3 is TGTGCCAGCAGCTTGGGGGACAGCTCCTACGAGCAGTACTTC.